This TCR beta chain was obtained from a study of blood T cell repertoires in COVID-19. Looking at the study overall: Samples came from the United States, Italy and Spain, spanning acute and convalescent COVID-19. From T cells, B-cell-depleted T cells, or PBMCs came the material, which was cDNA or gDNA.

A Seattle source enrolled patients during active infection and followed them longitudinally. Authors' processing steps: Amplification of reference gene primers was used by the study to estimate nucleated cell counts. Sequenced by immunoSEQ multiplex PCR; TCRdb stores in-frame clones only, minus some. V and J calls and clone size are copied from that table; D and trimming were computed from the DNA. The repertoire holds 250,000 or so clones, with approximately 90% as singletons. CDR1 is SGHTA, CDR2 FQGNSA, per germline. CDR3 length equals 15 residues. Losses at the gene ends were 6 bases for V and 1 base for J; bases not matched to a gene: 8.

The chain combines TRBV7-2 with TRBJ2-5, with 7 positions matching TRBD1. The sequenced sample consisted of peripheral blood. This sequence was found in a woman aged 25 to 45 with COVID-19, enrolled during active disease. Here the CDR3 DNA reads TGTGCCAGCAGTTGGACAGGAAATCTCCAAGAGACCCAGTACTTC. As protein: CASSWTGNLQETQYF.